This T cell receptor (beta chain) was sequenced during a study of Ad26.COV2.S vaccination and SARS-CoV-2 variants. Findings and limits, study-wide: Breadth measured for non-spike TCRs was similar across vaccine and placebo recipients. Overall T cell responses may have been underestimated by the analyses of TCR breadth and depth.

Remarks on this clone: As yet, its antigen is unknown.

Assay used: immunoSEQ multiplex PCR; TCRdb lists only in-frame clones, some missing. The sample has 75,000 to 100,000 clones; approximately 81% are singletons. Germline V gene data show CDR1 as MDHEN and CDR2 as SYDVKM. Trimming took off 4 bases at V and 0 bases at J, with 4 bases between the two ends. The CDR3 loop spans 14 amino acids. The J gene is TRBJ2-6, the V gene TRBV28; D gene uncertain. This sequence originates from a human donor who had recovered from COVID-19. The material sequenced was peripheral blood, taken after recovery from COVID-19. The CDR3 region is CASSSSSGANVLTF. Written as DNA, the CDR3 is TGTGCCAGCAGTTCCAGCTCTGGGGCCAACGTCCTGACTTTC.